One T cell receptor beta chain is described in this entry. Its antigen is as yet unknown. V lost 8 bases, J lost 6 bases, and 6 bases stayed unmatched. This CDR3 region has 13 residues. Germline V CDR1 and CDR2: ENHRY, SYGVKD. This record comes from a study of T cells in Graves' hyperthyroidism and ophthalmopathy. Every diagnosis used clinical symptoms, serum thyroxine and TRAb, thyroid ultrasound and orbital computed tomography. Researchers took RNA transcripts and amplified the TCR beta CDR3 regions from them. HTBI primers drove first-round RT-PCR of the TCR CDR3. A single record per CDR3 protein comes from TCRdb applying MiXCR to the multiplex PCR reads. The table shows 450,000 to 700,000 distinct CDR3 sequences, with roughly 46% occurring only once. Findings of the study overall: In validation, the model predicted ophthalmopathy. These predictions came a median about 6.5 months before onset.

The TCR comes from an adult woman with Graves' disease, either hyperthyroidism or ophthalmopathy (not recorded which). The genes are TRBV10-3 and TRBJ2-2, with 7 nucleotides matching TRBD2. The sequenced sample was peripheral blood or thyroid tissue (not recorded which). The CDR3 region has the DNA TGTGCCATCGGAGGACTAGGTCCCGGGGAGCTGTTTTTT. This encodes CAIGGLGPGELFF.